One sample yielded the 21 T cell receptor beta chains listed below, sequenced in a study of identifying expanded T cells in peripheral blood. Generated by immunoSEQ multiplex PCR, the TCRdb table keeps only in-frame clones and is missing some. Found here are some 81,000 clones, about 83% of them singletons; the top ten hold 15% to 20%. The sequenced sample consisted of blood. All receptors derive from a person aged 18-70 years in good health.

Ten or more counts support this clone. The genes are TRBV11-2 and TRBJ1-1; D remains unclear. Trimming left V 5 bases short and J 4 bases short, with 20 bases between. The CDR3 has 16 amino acids. Per the germline V gene, CDR1 is SGHAT and CDR2 is FQNNGV. CDR3 DNA: TGTGCCAGCAGCGTAGGTCATGGGAGAGCTTTCACTGAAGCTTTCTTT. Translated, it gives CASSVGHGRAFTEAFF.

CDR3 protein: CASSRLGGPGTDTQYF. The CDR3, as DNA: TGTGCCAGCAGCCGGCTAGGAGGGCCGGGCACAGATACGCAGTATTTT. This rearrangement joins TRBV7-2 to TRBJ2-3; a weak D match, TRBD2 (6 bases). This CDR3 comprises 16 residues. Germline V gives CDR1 SGHTA, CDR2 FQGNSA. Trimming left V 5 bases short and J 1 base short, with 16 bases between.

The chain links TRBV18 to TRBJ2-7; TRBD1 might be the D (5 bases). The germline gives CDR1 KGHSH, CDR2 LQKENI. The V and J ends lost 1 base and 0 bases respectively, with 10 bases between them. The CDR3 loop spans 15 amino acids. CDR3: CASSPQGHSSYEQYF. The CDR3 DNA reads as TGTGCCAGCTCACCACAGGGGCACAGCTCCTACGAGCAGTACTTC. Supplemented by reference TRBV18 and TRBJ2-7, the full variable domain reads NAGVMQNPRHLVRRRGQEARLRCSPMKGHSHVYWYRQLPEEGLKFMVYLQKENIIDESGMPKERFSAEFPKEGPSILRIQQVVRGDSAAYFCASSPQGHSSYEQYFGPGTRLTVT.

The chain carries TRBV6-4 and TRBJ2-1, with D perhaps TRBD1 (6 bases). CDR3 length: 13 residues. CDR1 MRHNA and CDR2 SNTAGT come from the germline V gene. V lost 6 bases and J lost 3, with 9 bases in between. The CDR3 DNA follows: TGTGCCAGCAGCTTGGACAGCTACAATGAGCAGTTCTTC. Translating gives CASSLDSYNEQFF.

The chain employs TRBV28 and TRBJ2-7; D is perhaps TRBD1 (6 bases). This CDR3 region has 13 residues. CDR1 and CDR2 from the germline V gene are MDHEN and SYDVKM. Trimming stripped 3 bases from V and 7 bases from J, with 13 bases between. CDR3: CASSLETGLEQYF. The CDR3 region has the DNA TGTGCCAGCAGTTTGGAGACAGGTCTAGAGCAGTACTTC.

CDR3 loop: CAIRVTGLPYNEQFF. The CDR3, as DNA: TGTGCCATCAGAGTTACGGGACTACCCTACAATGAGCAGTTCTTC. This chain uses TRBV10-3 with TRBJ2-1, with TRBD2 matching 7 bases. This CDR3 has 15 residues. V lost 6 bases to trimming and J lost 2 bases; unmatched junction nucleotides: 7. Germline CDR1 reads ENHRY; CDR2 reads SYGVKD.

This clone appeared a few times. J is TRBJ1-1 and V is TRBV28; D gene ambiguous. The germline CDR1 and CDR2 sequences are MDHEN and SYDVKM. V lost 3 bases and J 1 base, leaving 6 bases between the germline ends. The CDR3 covers 13 residues. DNA for the CDR3: TGTGCCAGCAGTTTTAAGGAGAACACTGAAGCTTTCTTT. It specifies CASSFKENTEAFF.

The chain uses TRBV15 and TRBJ2-7; 7 bases agree with TRBD2. This CDR3 is 13 amino acids long. Looked up from germline, CDR1 is LNHNV and CDR2 is YYDKDF (reference sequence). J was trimmed by 5 bases and V by 0 bases; bases with no gene match: 1. This chain's CDR3 is CATSRDAGDEQYF. The DNA of the CDR3 is TGTGCCACCAGCAGAGATGCGGGGGACGAGCAGTACTTC.

The chain has TRBV5-6 and TRBJ2-7, with TRBD1 identical over 7 bases. This CDR3 comprises 15 residues. CDR1 is SGHDT and CDR2 is YYEEEE in the germline V gene. V dropped 4 bases and J dropped 4; count of bases not matched to a gene: 11. CDR3 in DNA: TGTGCCAGCAGCGGATCGACAGGGTTCCGGTACGAGCAGTACTTC. It encodes CASSGSTGFRYEQYF.

The V gene is TRBV28, the J gene TRBJ2-1; 7 positions match TRBD2. The CDR3 has 12 amino acids. V gave up 5 bases and J gave up 15 bases; unmatched junction bases: 10. Germline assignment: CDR1 MDHEN and CDR2 SYDVKM. As DNA, the CDR3 is TGTGCCAGCAGTACCCTGGGGGGGTTTTGGTTCTTC. Residues: CASSTLGGFWFF.

The rearrangement links TRBV4-2 to TRBJ1-4; D is perhaps TRBD1 (6 bases). CDR1 LGHNA and CDR2 YNFKEQ come from the germline V gene. This CDR3 spans 15 amino acids. V was cut by 4 bases and J by 5 bases, with 14 bases left in between. CDR3 sequence: CASSLPGHGNEKLFF. The CDR3 nucleotides are TGTGCCAGCAGCCTCCCGGGACATGGGAATGAAAAACTGTTTTTT.

This clone was seen a few times. The junction and the germline gene differ at one end; a read error may be behind it. The chain carries TRBV7-7 and TRBJ2-5; 7 bases agree with TRBD2. CDR3 size: 14 residues. Per germline, CDR1 SSHAT and CDR2 FNYEAQ (reference sequence). CDR3 loop: CASSSKRDGETQYF. The DNA of the CDR3 is TGTGCTAGCAGCTCGAAGCGGGATGGGGAGACCCAGTACTTC.

The genes are TRBV7-9 and TRBJ2-7; D unclear. V dropped 5 bases and J dropped 10 bases, with 21 bases sitting between them. Germline V gene lookup returns CDR1 SEHNR and CDR2 FQNEAQ (reference sequence). CDR3 length: 14 residues. DNA for the CDR3: TGTGCCAGCAGCCCGACGACGGCGGTGAATACTCAGTACTTC. Its translation: CASSPTTAVNTQYF.

The V gene is TRBV29-1, the J gene TRBJ1-2, with 8 bases aligning to TRBD1. CDR3 length: 14 amino acids. Germline CDR1 SQVTM, CDR2 ANQGSEA. The V gene end was trimmed by 6 bases and the J gene end by 8 bases; junction bases not matched to a gene: 14. CDR3 DNA sequence: TGCAGCGTCCTGATGGGGGACAGGAAAAACGGCTACACCTTC. Its protein is CSVLMGDRKNGYTF.

The J gene is TRBJ2-3, the V gene TRBV5-6, with a possible D match to TRBD1 (5 bases). Trimming took off 5 bases at V and 2 bases at J, with 18 bases between the two ends. Per the germline V gene, CDR1 is SGHDT and CDR2 is YYEEEE. The CDR3 spans 16 residues. As DNA, the CDR3 is TGTGCCAGCAGTCTGGGGCAGGAGCTTTTCACAGATACGCAGTATTTT. Protein sequence: CASSLGQELFTDTQYF.

V usage is TRBV6-5 and J usage is TRBJ1-6; D remains unclear. Germline V gene lookup returns CDR1 MNHEY and CDR2 SVGAGI. Trimming shortened V by 5 bases and J by 8 bases, and 10 bases separated the two germline ends. CDR3 length equals 13 residues. The chain's CDR3 is CASSTNGDSPLHF. In DNA form, the CDR3 reads TGTGCCAGCAGTACCAACGGGGATTCACCCCTCCACTTT.

This rearrangement joins TRBV28 to TRBJ2-3; maybe TRBD1 (6 bases). The length of the CDR3 is 19 residues. Germline V gives CDR1 MDHEN, CDR2 SYDVKM. Trimming pared 3 bases from V and 2 bases from J, leaving 24 bases between. CDR3 nucleotides: TGTGCCAGCAGTTTCTGGACAGAAAGAAAAAAGGGTCCCACAGATACGCAGTATTTT. The encoded protein is CASSFWTERKKGPTDTQYF. The variable domain in full, with the rest retrieved from reference TRBV28 and TRBJ2-3, is DVKVTQSSRYLVKRTGEKVFLECVQDMDHENMFWYRQDPGLGLRLIYFSYDVKMKEKGDIPEGYSVSREKKERFSLILESASTNQTSMYLCASSFWTERKKGPTDTQYFGPGTRLTVL.

This clone was seen just once. Here the CDR3 DNA reads TGTGCCAGCAGGGCCAGGGGGAACACTGAAGCTTTCTTT. It codes for CASRARGNTEAFF. This chain connects TRBV27 to TRBJ1-1, with D perhaps matching TRBD1 (6 bases). Germline lookup yields CDR1 MNHEY and CDR2 SMNVEV (reference sequence). Trimming removed 6 bases from V and 1 base from J, with 9 bases in between. The CDR3 sequence is 13 residues long.

This clone came up once. The gene calls are TRBV10-3 and TRBJ2-6; D not resolved. V was clipped by 5 bases and J by 0 bases, with 5 bases between them. Germline loops: CDR1 ENHRY, CDR2 SYGVKD. The CDR3 runs to 14 residues. CDR3 residues: CAISNSSGANVLTF. CDR3 nucleotides: TGTGCCATCAGTAACAGCTCTGGGGCCAACGTCCTGACTTTC.

This chain links TRBV7-9 with TRBJ1-1, with unresolved D. Per germline, CDR1 SEHNR and CDR2 FQNEAQ (reference sequence). The V and J ends lost 2 bases and 2 bases respectively, with 12 bases between them. CDR3 size: 15 residues. The CDR3 bases are TGTGCCAGCAGCTTATTACGGGAGGAAAACACTGAAGCTTTCTTT. Amino acids: CASSLLREENTEAFF.

The gene calls are TRBV10-3 and TRBJ1-2; 11 bases line up with TRBD1. This CDR3 spans 16 amino acids. The V segment lost 4 bases and the J segment 2 bases; nucleotides outside the gene matches: 6. Germline V lookup: CDR1 ENHRY, CDR2 SYGVKD. The CDR3: CAISGTGGDQNYGYTF. The CDR3 DNA sequence: TGTGCCATCAGTGGGACAGGGGGCGACCAAAACTATGGCTACACCTTC.